What follows describes a single TCR beta chain. The antigen this receptor binds is unknown. Base qualities are not at hand, and no much larger clone is one base apart. V ends up 4 bases short and J 8 bases short, with an unmatched junction base count of 17. Based on the germline V gene, the CDR1 and CDR2 sequences are MDHEN and SYDVKM. There are 17 amino acids in the CDR3, from cysteine to phenylalanine inclusive. Just CDR3 DNA is preserved here, 51 bases in frame from base 1. Library preparation employed the immunoSEQ multiplex PCR assay. A mixture of 60 forward primers for TCR Vbeta segments and 13 reverse primers for TCR Jbeta segments was used in the multiplex PCR. Amplification of the CDR3 region of rearranged TCR beta genes was performed with a multiplex PCR assay on genomic DNA. The Illumina HiSeq System was used to sequence the amplified TCR beta libraries as 87-base-pair reads. In the paper's pipeline: A later analysis counted approximately 84 million unique TCR beta chains across the 700 or so repertoires, and around 9.9 million of these chains were shared by at least two donors. Raw reads were error-corrected and collapsed into unique sequences by a nearest-neighbor algorithm in which closely related sequences were merged to remove PCR and sequencing errors. Alignment of CDR3 sequences to IMGT reference sequences was used to assign V, D and J gene segments. Each retained sequence needed at least a six-nucleotide match to both a V gene segment and a J gene segment. Rearrangements were called productive when the CDR3 lacked stop codons and stayed in frame with V and J; all others were non-productive. Following IMGT convention, CDR3 was defined as the stretch from the second conserved V-encoded cysteine to the conserved J-encoded phenylalanine. The earlier analysis of about 640 of the donors excluded any sequence lacking an unambiguous match to a single V gene segment. An earlier analysis of a few hundred of the donors called V segments functional above 56.7% productive rearrangements and segregating when the between-donor standard deviation exceeded 5%. A statistical classification framework was developed to diagnose cytomegalovirus status using the catalog of TCR beta chain sequences. V and J gene assignment, in a later analysis, came from comparing TCR nucleotide sequences with IMGT/GENE-DB human TR gene sequences. In a later analysis, CDR3 sequences and most-parsimonious VDJ recombination scenarios were assigned using the TCRdist pipeline. In a later analysis, every TCR beta chain was defined by the combination of its CDR3 amino acid sequence and its V-gene family, and reads without a unique V-gene family were dropped. As a way to deal with suspected cross-contamination and a sequencing artifact, a later analysis dropped approximately 590 nucleotide sequences that were highly shared and had low generation probability. A later analysis calculated a clonal expansion index for each public chain from normalized within-repertoire ranks of inferred template counts. In a later analysis, generation probabilities were computed using a VDJ recombination model fitted to out-of-frame rearrangements, and the results were checked against IGoR. Hypergeometric tests were used in a later analysis to score TCR-TCR, TCR-HLA and TCR-CMV co-occurrence, with a repertoire-size bias correction applied to the TCR pairs. A later analysis estimated false discovery rates by permuting HLA or CMV assignments 20 times. In a later analysis, co-occurring TCRs were grouped using DBSCAN, with TCRdist sequence similarity added in when clustering inside HLA-allele-positive subsets. For co-occurrence clustering, repertoires with fewer than 30,000 or more than 120,000 public chains were excluded, along with four to six repertoires with anomalous nucleotide sharing. Not all clones reach the TCRdb copy of this immuneACCESS table, which keeps in-frame sequences only. Checked studies attribute under half of the gap to unresolved V genes and leave the rest unexplained. V and J calls and clone size are copied from that table; D and trimming were computed from the DNA. Within this sample are some 170,000 clones, with approximately 90% of them counted one time only. The ten top clones hold 0.75% to 0.95% of the sample.

These data belong to a study of cytomegalovirus exposure and HLA in healthy donors (dated 2017 in TCRdb). With regard to the full study: An earlier analysis of roughly 500 of the donors reported around 280 Gb of sequence data and 117 million unique TCR beta sequences obtained from about 170 million T cells. About 310 gigabases of sequencing data and 70 million to 100 million unique TCR sequences were included in an early release covering about 620 HLA-typed donors. Among the roughly 400 genotyped donors, approximately 82% belonged to the genetic ancestry cluster associated with self-reported Caucasian donors. The study aimed to test whether signatures of past pathogen exposure could be identified by cataloging public T cell receptors. Using immunosequencing, the study profiled T cell repertoires from 500 to 800 subjects and related those repertoires to cytomegalovirus serostatus. A separate validation cohort of about 110 different subjects was used in addition to the roughly 720-subject first cohort. To predict cytomegalovirus infection status, the study brought together high-throughput TCR immunosequencing, statistical association of individual TCRs with disease status, and machine learning. To study patterns of TCR occurrence, a later analysis re-analyzed previously published TCR beta repertoires from just over 650 donors and added high-resolution HLA genotyping. Rather than drawing on any new phenotypic data, the later analysis identified candidate immune exposures from TCR beta sequences and the way those sequences occurred across donors. In an earlier analysis of 587 of the donors, high-throughput TCR beta sequencing was used to judge whether each TCR beta V gene segment behaved as functional or pseudogenic. Donor age, sex, ethnicity and CMV serostatus were collected together with the repertoire data. In a later genetic analysis, genome-wide SNP genotypes for about three fifths of the roughly 670 donors were used, and that subset was treated as a discovery cohort. Every discovery cohort repertoire had been produced on one sequencing platform. Class I and class II HLA loci were covered by the typing at four-digit resolution. The number of donors typed differed by locus, with about 620-630 for A, B, C, DRB1 and DQB1, approximately 500 for DQA1, under 610 for DPA1, and over 400 for DPB1. About 5 DR-DQ haplotypes were handled as single units for association and clustering, since linkage in the cohort was strong. On average, roughly 240,000 unique TCR beta nucleotide sequences were sequenced per donor among 300 to 500 genotyped donors of the cohort, with about 17% of those sequences being non-productive.

The paper as a whole reports these results and caveats: Correlated functional status among segregating V segments might reflect linkage disequilibrium, but an unknown experimental factor could not be ruled out. When HLA alleles, especially DR and DQ, strongly co-occurred, TCR associations were difficult to assign to individual alleles. In a later analysis, 16,951 TCR beta sequences were associated with specific HLA alleles at a false discovery rate of 0.05. In vitro tests confirmed that a few of the cytomegalovirus-associated TCR beta chains recognize cytomegalovirus antigens. A further reported finding was that TCR beta sequences accurately predicted the HLA-A and HLA-B alleles for most subjects in the first cohort. Seventeen rarely observed V segments, including chromosome 9 orphons, were excluded from the earlier analysis of approximately 500 of the donors because counts were too low. According to a later genetic analysis, donors in an Asian-associated ancestry cluster had fewer N-insertions in productive TCRs than the approximately 690-donor mean. Compared with equally common non-associated chains, HLA-associated TCR beta chains in a later analysis were more clonally expanded and had lower generation probabilities. An association between a missense DCLRE1C variant and V-gene and J-gene trimming of TCR beta chains was found in a later genetic analysis and replicated in an independent cohort. Because some donors lacked HLA typing at each locus, the association tests relied only on the typed subset. Broadly in line with IMGT annotations, most TCR beta V segments showed up in productive rearrangements about 87% or about 30% of the time in an earlier analysis of several hundred of the donors. According to the authors, the approach could potentially be generalized to other disease states and immunological phenotypes. A later analysis found that most CMV-associated TCR beta chains appeared HLA-restricted, with HLA associations seemingly driven largely by CMV exposure. A later analysis found that TCR association rates varied across HLA loci, with DRB1 alleles showing the most associated TCRs and HLA-C alleles the fewest. According to a later analysis, parvovirus B19, influenza, CMV and Epstein-Barr virus appeared linked to several top co-occurrence clusters. CMV serostatus was the only immune exposure information available for the cohort. A total of 150 to 200 TCR beta chains were listed by the study as associated with cytomegalovirus. A cluster of highly shared sequence variants was judged likely to represent a technical artifact of the sequencing pipeline. Some IMGT-functional V segments, including TRBV6-2 and TRBV6-3, could not be distinguished by the 87-base-pair reads and were therefore excluded. Most TCR sequences were seen in very few donors, while some public TCRs were found in many individuals. Presence/absence analyses assumed roughly uniform sequencing depth across donors, an assumption that may not hold. The cohort was sequenced for TCR beta chains only, and without alpha or paired-chain data the features that could be detected were limited. The classifier was reported to diagnose cytomegalovirus status with high specificity and sensitivity in both the original and validation cohorts.

In total, 630 or so healthy bone marrow donors made up the cohort. Cohort members were all nominally healthy when sampled, although unrecorded immune exposures were likely present. The donor was CMV seronegative and belonged to the group of several hundred seronegative cohort members. A peripheral blood sample was provided by each donor, and peripheral blood mononuclear cells were used for TCR beta sequencing. The Qiagen DNeasy Blood Extraction Kit was used to extract genomic DNA from the blood cell samples. The sequence derives from a woman in her 30s in good health and CMV-seronegative. The sample was PBMCs. This sequence uses TRBV28 and TRBJ1-2; a stretch of 9 junction bases matches TRBD1. CDR3 protein: CASSSAGTGRFDSGYTF. The nucleotide sequence reads TGTGCCAGCAGTTCGGCCGGGACAGGGAGGTTTGACTCGGGCTACACCTTC.